This entry describes one T cell receptor beta chain. Its specificity is not known. From germline, CDR1 is DFQATT and CDR2 SNEGSKA (reference sequence). Trimming took off 3 bases at V and 3 bases at J, with 20 bases between the two ends. The CDR3 loop spans 16 amino acids. The entry originates in a study of post-analysis software for immune sequencing data. In the study overall: Progressive-relapsing, secondary progressive and relapsing-remitting multiple sclerosis were among the disease courses included. General study results and limits: Controls significantly exceeded multiple sclerosis patients in normalized Chao1 diversity. Patients showed TRBV5-6, TRBV5-1 and TRBV20-1 among roughly 5 TRBV segments more frequent than in controls.

Included in the TCR beta cDNA libraries were unique molecular identifiers. TCRdb independently ran MiXCR on the PCR reads; one entry per CDR3 protein. The sample shows about 770,000 distinct CDR3 sequences, 40% to 55% of them seen only once. Source material: blood. The chain has TRBV20-1 and TRBJ1-1; D is possibly TRBD1 (5 bases). The TCR originated in a girl aged 5 to 17 with multiple sclerosis. The CDR3 reads CSARQGGVWRDTEAFF. CDR3 in DNA: TGCAGTGCTAGGCAGGGTGGGGTTTGGAGAGACACTGAAGCTTTCTTT.